The rows below give T cell receptor beta chains drawn from one sample of a study of cytomegalovirus exposure and HLA in healthy donors. Clones were sequenced by immunoSEQ multiplex PCR, and TCRdb holds only the in-frame ones, with some missing. Of about 110,000 clones listed, about 80% are singletons. The specimen was PBMCs. The receptors were gathered from a woman between 40 and 50 years old in good health and CMV-seronegative. CDR3s include the opening cysteine and the closing phenylalanine or tryptophan. Fields, in order: D gene, V gene, J gene, clone size, CDR3 DNA, CDR3 protein. The D gene is left open where the match is weak. Expanded clones get a size class; other rows say once, few or many, or leave the size out.

D: -; V: TRBV5-1; J: TRBJ2-5; size: -; DNA: TGCGCCAGCAGCTTGATCGGACAGACTCCTCAAGAGACCCAGTACTTC; CDR3: CASSLIGQTPQETQYF
D: TRBD2; V: TRBV28; J: TRBJ2-3; size: -; DNA: TGTGCCAGCAATCTAGCGGGAGTAGATACGCAGTATTTT; CDR3: CASNLAGVDTQYF
D: -; V: TRBV6-5; J: TRBJ1-1; size: -; DNA: TGTGCCAGCAGTTACTCGTCAGGAACGGGGGGGGACCAAGCTTTCTTT; CDR3: CASSYSSGTGGDQAFF
D: TRBD2; V: TRBV7-2; J: TRBJ2-7; size: -; DNA: TGTGCCAGCAACCAAGCGGGAGGAGACTACGAGCAGTACTTC; CDR3: CASNQAGGDYEQYF
D: TRBD2; V: TRBV5-5; J: TRBJ2-2; size: -; DNA: TGTGCCAGCGTCGCGGGTTTACTAGCGGCGAACACCGGGGAGCTGTTTTTT; CDR3: CASVAGLLAANTGELFF
D: TRBD1; V: TRBV4-3; J: TRBJ2-1; size: -; DNA: TGCGCCAGCAGCCACCAGGGACAGGGGATGGACAATGAGCAGTTCTTC; CDR3: CASSHQGQGMDNEQFF
D: -; V: TRBV19; J: TRBJ1-1; size: -; DNA: TGTGCCAGTAGTTTTCCCCCCGCGACAGAGAGTGAAGCTTTCTTT; CDR3: CASSFPPATESEAFF
D: TRBD1; V: TRBV19; J: TRBJ1-2; size: -; DNA: TGTGCCAGTAGTATACGTACAGGGGACGGCTACACCTTC; CDR3: CASSIRTGDGYTF
D: -; V: TRBV29-1; J: TRBJ2-3; size: -; DNA: TGCAGCGTTGAAGATCGGCAGGCCGGTCGCACAGATACGCAGTATTTT; CDR3: CSVEDRQAGRTDTQYF
D: -; V: TRBV10-3; J: TRBJ1-2; size: -; DNA: TGTGCCATCGGCCGGGACTATGGCTACACCTTC; CDR3: CAIGRDYGYTF
D: -; V: TRBV30; J: TRBJ1-1; size: -; DNA: TGTGCCTGGAGTGTACAGGGGAACACTGAAGCTTTCTTT; CDR3: CAWSVQGNTEAFF
D: -; V: TRBV6-1; J: TRBJ2-3; size: -; DNA: TGTGCCAGCGAGGGCCCCACAGATACGCAGTATTTT; CDR3: CASEGPTDTQYF
D: TRBD1; V: TRBV27; J: TRBJ2-7; size: -; DNA: TGTGCCAGCAGGCCCACCGGGACAGGGTTCTACGAGCAGTACTTC; CDR3: CASRPTGTGFYEQYF
D: -; V: TRBV19; J: TRBJ2-5; size: -; DNA: TGTGCCAGTAGTAACATAGCTGAAGAGACCCAGTACTTC; CDR3: CASSNIAEETQYF
D: -; V: TRBV2; J: TRBJ2-6; size: -; DNA: TGTGCCAGCAGGCCTACAGTCTCTGGGGCCAACGTCCTGACTTTC; CDR3: CASRPTVSGANVLTF
D: -; V: TRBV5-4; J: TRBJ2-7; size: -; DNA: TGTGCCAGCAGCTTGGGCACGATTGGAGTTTACGAGCAGTACTTC; CDR3: CASSLGTIGVYEQYF
D: -; V: TRBV7-2; J: TRBJ1-1; size: -; DNA: TGTGCCAGCAGCCCCATATCGGTGAACACTGAAGCTTTCTTT; CDR3: CASSPISVNTEAFF
D: -; V: TRBV19; J: TRBJ1-3; size: -; DNA: TGTGCCAGTAGTATTAGACGGGGAAGCTCTGGAAACACCATATATTTT; CDR3: CASSIRRGSSGNTIYF
D: -; V: TRBV9; J: TRBJ2-3; size: -; DNA: TGTGCCAGCAGCGTATGGGGTCGGACTAGCACAGATACGCAGTATTTT; CDR3: CASSVWGRTSTDTQYF
D: -; V: TRBV7-2; J: TRBJ1-1; size: -; DNA: TGTGCCAGCAGCCTTACGGGAGGGGGAAACACTGAAGCTTTCTTT; CDR3: CASSLTGGGNTEAFF
D: TRBD2; V: TRBV9; J: TRBJ2-7; size: few; DNA: TGTGCCAGCAGCTTTAGCGGGACGGGGGAGCAGTACTTC; CDR3: CASSFSGTGEQYF
D: TRBD2; V: TRBV25-1; J: TRBJ2-7; size: -; DNA: TGTGCCAGCAGCCCGGGACTAGCGGAGAACTACGAGCAGTACTTC; CDR3: CASSPGLAENYEQYF
D: TRBD2; V: TRBV6-4; J: TRBJ2-1; size: -; DNA: TGTGCCAGCAGTGTTGTCAGCGGGAGCTTGGAGCAGTTCTTC; CDR3: CASSVVSGSLEQFF
D: -; V: TRBV5-6; J: TRBJ1-6; size: -; DNA: TGTGCCAGCAGCTTCTTTGGCCTCAGGGGAACAAGATCACCCCTCCACTTT; CDR3: CASSFFGLRGTRSPLHF
D: -; V: TRBV27; J: TRBJ2-1; size: -; DNA: TGTGCCAGCAGTCCGGGTTACAATGAGCAGTTCTTC; CDR3: CASSPGYNEQFF
D: -; V: TRBV7-2; J: TRBJ2-2; size: -; DNA: TGTGCCAGCAGCTCCCTACGGAACACCGGGGAGCTGTTTTTT; CDR3: CASSSLRNTGELFF
D: TRBD1; V: TRBV30; J: TRBJ1-2; size: -; DNA: TGTGCCTGGAACCGGGACAGCCTCTATGGCTACACCTTC; CDR3: CAWNRDSLYGYTF
D: TRBD1; V: TRBV18; J: TRBJ2-2; size: -; DNA: TGTGCCAGCTCACCAGGGACAGGGATCACCGGGGAGCTGTTTTTT; CDR3: CASSPGTGITGELFF
D: TRBD1; V: TRBV7-8; J: TRBJ1-2; size: -; DNA: TGTGCCAGCAGCTTGGTAGACAGGGGGCGCATTAACGGCTACACCTTC; CDR3: CASSLVDRGRINGYTF
D: -; V: TRBV5-1; J: TRBJ2-7; size: -; DNA: TGCGCCAGCAGCTTGGGAATTGGCGGCTTCGAGCAGTACTTC; CDR3: CASSLGIGGFEQYF
D: TRBD1; V: TRBV27; J: TRBJ2-3; size: -; DNA: TGTGCCAGCAGTTTAAACAGGGGGCTGATAACAGATACGCAGTATTTT; CDR3: CASSLNRGLITDTQYF
D: TRBD1; V: TRBV19; J: TRBJ2-2; size: -; DNA: TGTGCCAGTAGTATAGGTCTCCAGGGGGAAATCGGGGAGCTGTTTTTT; CDR3: CASSIGLQGEIGELFF
D: TRBD1; V: TRBV2; J: TRBJ1-4; size: few; DNA: TGTGCCAGCAGCCAGACAGGGACAAGTGAAAAACTGTTTTTT; CDR3: CASSQTGTSEKLFF
D: TRBD2; V: TRBV12-5; J: TRBJ2-3; size: -; DNA: TGTGCTAGTGGTTTTAGCGGGGGGGATACGCAGTATTTT; CDR3: CASGFSGGDTQYF
D: TRBD1; V: TRBV28; J: TRBJ1-5; size: once; DNA: TGTGCCAGCAGGGGGACAGTTCGTGGGAATCAGCCCCAGCATTTT; CDR3: CASRGTVRGNQPQHF
D: TRBD1; V: TRBV12-5; J: TRBJ1-1; size: -; DNA: TGTGCTAGTGGTTTGGACAGGGGTGATACTGAAGCTTTCTTT; CDR3: CASGLDRGDTEAFF
D: TRBD2; V: TRBV9; J: TRBJ2-3; size: -; DNA: TGTGCCAGCAGCTTTTACAGCGGGGGGAGTACAGATACGCAGTATTTT; CDR3: CASSFYSGGSTDTQYF
D: TRBD2; V: TRBV29-1; J: TRBJ2-1; size: -; DNA: TGCAGCGTTGCGTCGACTAGCGGGGGGGCCAAAGATGAGCAGTTCTTC; CDR3: CSVASTSGGAKDEQFF
D: TRBD2; V: TRBV18; J: TRBJ2-2; size: once; DNA: TGTGCCAGCTCACCCCAACTAGCGGGAGGGAGCACCGGGGAGCTGTTTTTT; CDR3: CASSPQLAGGSTGELFF
D: -; V: TRBV19; J: TRBJ2-3; size: -; DNA: TGTGCCAGTAGTAGCCCCGGCGGAGCCCAGCAGTATTTT; CDR3: CASSSPGGAQQYF
D: -; V: TRBV5-1; J: TRBJ2-2; size: -; DNA: TGCGCCAGCAGCTTCCCAGGGAACACCGGGGAGCTGTTTTTT; CDR3: CASSFPGNTGELFF
D: TRBD1; V: TRBV5-5; J: TRBJ1-5; size: -; DNA: TGTGCCGGACGCCTTACGGGACAGAACTTTTATAGCAATCAGCCCCAGCATTTT; CDR3: CAGRLTGQNFYSNQPQHF
D: -; V: TRBV7-9; J: TRBJ2-5; size: -; DNA: TGTGCCAGCAGCCGGGACCTCCAACCGGGGGAGCAGTACTTC; CDR3: CASSRDLQPGEQYF
D: -; V: TRBV4-2; J: TRBJ2-3; size: once; DNA: TGTGCCAGCAGCCAAGATCGGGGGGATACGCAGTATTTT; CDR3: CASSQDRGDTQYF
D: -; V: TRBV5-6; J: TRBJ2-1; size: once; DNA: TGTGCCAGCAGCTTGGCCAAGGGTAAGGGGTCTGAGCAGTTCTTC; CDR3: CASSLAKGKGSEQFF
D: TRBD2; V: TRBV9; J: TRBJ2-5; size: few; DNA: TGTGCCAGCAGCGTAGGAGGGGGGCTAGCGGGGGAGACCCAGTACTTC; CDR3: CASSVGGGLAGETQYF
D: TRBD1; V: TRBV30; J: TRBJ2-3; size: -; DNA: TGTGCCTGGAGTTTCCGGGACAGGGGTATGAAGTATTTT; CDR3: CAWSFRDRGMKYF
D: TRBD2; V: TRBV5-1; J: TRBJ2-1; size: -; DNA: TGCGCCAGCAGCTTGGATGCCAGCGGGGGGGCAGTTTTCTTC; CDR3: CASSLDASGGAVFF
D: -; V: TRBV11-2; J: TRBJ2-7; size: -; DNA: TGTGCCAGCAGCTTCACCCAGCGGAATCCCTACGAGCAGTACTTC; CDR3: CASSFTQRNPYEQYF
D: -; V: TRBV7-9; J: TRBJ2-7; size: -; DNA: TGTTCCAGCAGCCCCGCCTTTGGGAGGGGGGACGAGCAGTACTTC; CDR3: CSSSPAFGRGDEQYF
D: -; V: TRBV19; J: TRBJ2-2; size: once; DNA: TGTGCCAGTAGTGCTTGGTCACGGGGGTGGCCCGGGGAGCTGTTTTTT; CDR3: CASSAWSRGWPGELFF
D: TRBD1; V: TRBV5-1; J: TRBJ2-7; size: -; DNA: TGCGCCAGCAGATCCCGGCCGGGACAGGGGAACGAGCAGTACTTC; CDR3: CASRSRPGQGNEQYF
D: -; V: TRBV7-2; J: TRBJ2-7; size: -; DNA: TGTGCCAGCAGCTCAGGCAGGGGCTACGAGCAGTACTTC; CDR3: CASSSGRGYEQYF
D: TRBD1; V: TRBV30; J: TRBJ2-1; size: -; DNA: TGTGCCTGGAGTGTAGGCGGACAGGGGGCGAGGAATGAGCAGTTCTTC; CDR3: CAWSVGGQGARNEQFF
D: -; V: TRBV9; J: TRBJ2-7; size: -; DNA: TGTGCCAGCAGCGTTAGTGGAGGCTACGAGCAGTACTTC; CDR3: CASSVSGGYEQYF
D: -; V: TRBV6-6; J: TRBJ2-5; size: -; DNA: TGTGCCAGCAGGGGGCAGGTGACCCAGTACTTC; CDR3: CASRGQVTQYF
D: TRBD2; V: TRBV6-5; J: TRBJ2-5; size: -; DNA: TGTGCCAGCAGTTACTCCCTAGCGGGTACGGAGACCCAGTACTTC; CDR3: CASSYSLAGTETQYF